This paragraph reports one T cell receptor (beta chain). The antigen is not known. This entry is derived from a study of vaccination effects on CD4 cells after COVID-19. Overall study context: Participants each got two BNT162b2 or mRNA-1273 vaccine doses.

CDR1 is KGHSH and CDR2 is LQKENI in the germline V gene. Trimming shortened V by 3 bases and J by 4 bases, and 15 bases separated the two germline ends. This CDR3 has 15 residues. In the ViraFEST assay, antigen-specific CD4+ clonotypes were identified by expansion after peptide-pool stimulation. At the end of around eleven days of culture, CD4+ T cells were isolated. Neither prior SARS-CoV-2 infection nor positive nucleocapsid antibodies were present in the vaccine recipients. Cultures used more than 1.5 million PBMC per well, roughly 11 IU/ml IL-2 and approximately 11 ug/ml peptides. Replacing half the medium with IL-2 medium was done on days 3 and 7. The protocol was immunoSEQ multiplex PCR, while the TCRdb copy is restricted to in-frame clones and leaves out a portion. The data hold about 38,000 clones, with about two thirds observed a single time.

This clonotype originated in a human donor who received a COVID-19 vaccine. This chain connects TRBV18 to TRBJ1-2; possible D gene TRBD1, 6 bases. The material sequenced was CD4+ T cells from PBMCs cultured with SARS-CoV-2 spike peptides, taken before COVID-19 vaccination. CDR3 amino acids: CASSPTGEGVYGYTF. The CDR3 DNA is TGTGCCAGCTCACCTACCGGGGAGGGGGTCTATGGCTACACCTTC.